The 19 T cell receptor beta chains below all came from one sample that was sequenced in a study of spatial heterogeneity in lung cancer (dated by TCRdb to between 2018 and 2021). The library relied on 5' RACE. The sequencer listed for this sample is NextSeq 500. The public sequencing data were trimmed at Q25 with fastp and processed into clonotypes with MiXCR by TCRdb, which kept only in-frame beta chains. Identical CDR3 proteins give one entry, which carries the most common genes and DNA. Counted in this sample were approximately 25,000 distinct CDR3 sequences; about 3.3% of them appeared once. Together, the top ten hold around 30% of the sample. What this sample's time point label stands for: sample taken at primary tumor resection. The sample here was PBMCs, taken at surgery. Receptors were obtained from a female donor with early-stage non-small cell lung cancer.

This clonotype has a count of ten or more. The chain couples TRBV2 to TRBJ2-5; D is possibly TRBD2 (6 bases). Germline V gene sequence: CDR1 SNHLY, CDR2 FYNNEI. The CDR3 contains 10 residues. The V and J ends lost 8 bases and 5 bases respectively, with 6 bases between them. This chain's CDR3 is CASGGETQYF. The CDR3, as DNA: TGTGCCAGCGGGGGGGAGACCCAGTACTTC.

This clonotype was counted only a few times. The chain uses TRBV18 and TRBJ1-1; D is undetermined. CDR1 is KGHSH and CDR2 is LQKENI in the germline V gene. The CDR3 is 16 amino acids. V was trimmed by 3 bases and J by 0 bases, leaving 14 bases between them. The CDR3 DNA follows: TGTGCCAGCTCACCGAGAGACGGCCTTATGAACACTGAAGCTTTCTTT. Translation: CASSPRDGLMNTEAFF.

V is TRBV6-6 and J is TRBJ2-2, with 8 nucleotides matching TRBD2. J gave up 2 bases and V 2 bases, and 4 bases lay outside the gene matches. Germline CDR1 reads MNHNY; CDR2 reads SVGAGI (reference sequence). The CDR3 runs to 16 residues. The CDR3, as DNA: TGTGCCAGCAGTTACGGGGGACTAGACAACACCGGGGAGCTGTTTTTT. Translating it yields CASSYGGLDNTGELFF.

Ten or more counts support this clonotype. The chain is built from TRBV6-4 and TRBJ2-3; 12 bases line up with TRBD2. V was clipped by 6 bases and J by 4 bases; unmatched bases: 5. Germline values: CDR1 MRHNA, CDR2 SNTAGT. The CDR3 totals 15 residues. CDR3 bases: TGTGCCAGCAGCGCGACTAGCGGGAGCTCAGATACGCAGTATTTT. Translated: CASSATSGSSDTQYF.

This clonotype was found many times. The CDR3 coding sequence is TGCAGTGCTAGAGCACAGGGGTACACTGAAGCTTTCTTT. Amino acids: CSARAQGYTEAFF. The chain recombines TRBV20-1 with TRBJ1-1; 7 bases align to TRBD1. Germline V gene lookup returns CDR1 DFQATT and CDR2 SNEGSKA (reference sequence). V shed 1 base, J shed 3 bases, and the junction held 2 bases outside the gene matches. The CDR3 totals 13 residues.

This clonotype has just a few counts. The CDR3 sequence is CASSLGVAGGPHSYEQYF. DNA of the CDR3: TGTGCCAGCAGTCTAGGAGTAGCGGGAGGGCCGCACTCCTACGAGCAGTACTTC. V and J are TRBV7-2 and TRBJ2-7; TRBD2 matches at 11 bases. V lost 6 bases and J lost 0; bases outside the gene matches: 13. CDR3 length equals 18 residues. Germline values: CDR1 SGHTA, CDR2 FQGNSA.

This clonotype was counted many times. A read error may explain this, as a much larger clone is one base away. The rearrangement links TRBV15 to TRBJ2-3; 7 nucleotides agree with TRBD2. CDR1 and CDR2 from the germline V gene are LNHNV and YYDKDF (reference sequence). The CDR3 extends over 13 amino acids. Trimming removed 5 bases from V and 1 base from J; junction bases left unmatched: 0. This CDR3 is CATSLAGTDTQYF. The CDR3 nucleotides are TGTGCCACCAGCCTAGCGGGCACAGATACGCAGTATTTT.

CDR3 DNA: TGTGCCAGCAGCGGAAGGGACAGCGCGACCCAGTACTTC. Protein product: CASSGRDSATQYF. This rearrangement joins TRBV5-6 to TRBJ2-5, with TRBD1 matching over 7 bases. The CDR3 contains 13 residues. Trimming cost V 4 bases and J 7 bases; bases outside gene matches: 7. The germline V gene encodes CDR1 SGHDT and CDR2 YYEEEE.

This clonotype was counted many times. The DNA for the CDR3 is TGTGCCAGCAGCTTAGCCGGACAGGGAATTTCTGGAAACACCATATATTTT. It codes for CASSLAGQGISGNTIYF. The rearrangement uses TRBV11-2 and TRBJ1-3; 8 nucleotides match TRBD1. Unmatched junction bases numbered 6, after V lost 1 base and J lost 1 base. The CDR3 length is 17 residues. The germline V gene encodes CDR1 SGHAT and CDR2 FQNNGV.

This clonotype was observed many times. CDR3 protein: CASSPTSYNEQFF. The CDR3, as DNA: TGTGCCAGCAGCCCGACTAGCTACAATGAGCAGTTCTTC. This chain joins TRBV7-9 and TRBJ2-1; TRBD2 is a possible D gene (6 bases). V was trimmed by 5 bases and J by 3 bases, leaving 8 bases between them. Germline CDR1 reads SEHNR; CDR2 reads FQNEAQ (reference sequence). CDR3 length equals 13 residues.

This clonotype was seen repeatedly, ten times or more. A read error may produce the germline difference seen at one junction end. This chain's CDR3 is CASTLKRQNTGELFF. In DNA form, the CDR3 reads TGTGCCAGCACTTTAAAGAGACAGAACACCGGGGAGCTGTTTTTT. The chain has TRBV12-3 or TRBV12-4 and TRBJ2-2; D ambiguous. The CDR3 totals 15 residues.

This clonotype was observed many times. The CDR3 DNA is TGTGCCACCAGTGATCGAAGCGGGAGCTCCTACAATGAGCAGTTCTTC. Protein product: CATSDRSGSSYNEQFF. The chain uses TRBV24-1 and TRBJ2-1, with 8 positions matching TRBD2. The germline gives CDR1 KGHDR, CDR2 SFDVKD. The trim removed 3 bases at V and 0 bases at J, leaving 3 bases unmatched. CDR3 size: 16 residues.

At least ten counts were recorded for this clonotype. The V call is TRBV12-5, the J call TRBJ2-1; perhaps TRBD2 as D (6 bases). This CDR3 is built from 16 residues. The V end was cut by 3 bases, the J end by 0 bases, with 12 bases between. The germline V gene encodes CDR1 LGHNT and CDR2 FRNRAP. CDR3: CASGFEAGSSYNEQFF. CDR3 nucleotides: TGTGCTAGTGGTTTTGAAGCGGGTAGCTCCTACAATGAGCAGTTCTTC.

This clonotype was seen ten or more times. DNA of the CDR3: TGTGCCAGCAGCTTAACAGGGTCCCGCGGCGAGCCCCAGCATTTT. Residues: CASSLTGSRGEPQHF. The chain employs TRBV7-3 and TRBJ1-5; D uncertain. This CDR3 spans 15 amino acids. CDR1 and CDR2 from the germline V gene are SGHTA and FQGTGA. V dropped 0 bases and J dropped 8 bases, with 14 bases sitting between them.

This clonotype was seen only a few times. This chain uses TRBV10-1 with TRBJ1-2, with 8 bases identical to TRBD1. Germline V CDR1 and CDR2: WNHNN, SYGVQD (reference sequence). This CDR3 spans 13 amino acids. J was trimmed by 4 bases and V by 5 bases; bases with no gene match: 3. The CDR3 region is CASSQGATYGYTF. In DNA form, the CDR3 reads TGCGCCAGCAGTCAGGGGGCCACCTATGGCTACACCTTC.

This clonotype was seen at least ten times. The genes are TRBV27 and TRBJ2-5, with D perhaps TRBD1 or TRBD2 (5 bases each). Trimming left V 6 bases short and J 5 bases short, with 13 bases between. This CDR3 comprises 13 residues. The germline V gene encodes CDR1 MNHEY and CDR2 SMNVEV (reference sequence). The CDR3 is CASSDQGAETQYF. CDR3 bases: TGTGCCAGCAGCGACCAGGGAGCGGAGACCCAGTACTTC.

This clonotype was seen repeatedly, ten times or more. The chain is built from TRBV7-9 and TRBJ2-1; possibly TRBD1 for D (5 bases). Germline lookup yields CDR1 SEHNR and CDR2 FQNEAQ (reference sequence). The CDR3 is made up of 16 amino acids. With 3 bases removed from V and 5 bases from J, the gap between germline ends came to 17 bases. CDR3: CASSFSDRVEDNEQFF. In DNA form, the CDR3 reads TGTGCCAGCAGCTTTTCCGACAGAGTCGAAGACAATGAGCAGTTCTTC.

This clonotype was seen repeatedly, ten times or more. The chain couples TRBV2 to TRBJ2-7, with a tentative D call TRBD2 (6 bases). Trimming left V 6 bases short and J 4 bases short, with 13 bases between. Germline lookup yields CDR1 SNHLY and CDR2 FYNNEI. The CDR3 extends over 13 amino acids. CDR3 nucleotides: TGTGCCAGCAGCCCTCCGGGAGCATACGAGCAGTACTTC. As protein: CASSPPGAYEQYF.

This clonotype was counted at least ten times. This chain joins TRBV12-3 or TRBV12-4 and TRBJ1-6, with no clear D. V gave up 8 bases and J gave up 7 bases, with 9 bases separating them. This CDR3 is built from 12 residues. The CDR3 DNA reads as TGTGCCAGCGCCAAGAGGAATTCACCCCTCCACTTT. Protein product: CASAKRNSPLHF.